The 28 T cell receptor beta chains listed next were all sequenced from one sample in a study of blood T cell repertoires in COVID-19. TCRdb keeps only in-frame clones here, not all; method: immunoSEQ multiplex PCR. The sample holds some 56,000 clones, roughly nine tenths seen once. The sample was peripheral blood. These receptors all come from a human donor in a cohort sampled during active COVID-19.

This rearrangement joins TRBV6-2 or TRBV6-3 to TRBJ2-1, with TRBD1 matching over 10 bases. CDR1 is MNHEY, CDR2 SVGEGT, per germline. With V trimmed by 0 bases and J by 8 bases, 7 bases remained unmatched. The length of the CDR3 is 16 residues. The chain's CDR3 is CASSYSPGQGIYEQFF. The CDR3 DNA is TGTGCCAGCAGTTACTCCCCGGGACAGGGGATCTATGAGCAGTTCTTC.

In its sample, this clone was seen once. This chain links TRBV5-1 with TRBJ1-4, with TRBD1 identical over 9 bases. This CDR3 is built from 17 residues. The V gene's germline CDR1 is SGHRS and CDR2 YFSETQ. J gave up 8 bases and V 4 bases, and 15 bases lay outside the gene matches. This CDR3 is CASSPGTGLDTGEKLFF. CDR3 nucleotides: TGCGCCAGCAGCCCCGGGACAGGGCTCGATACGGGGGAAAAACTGTTTTTT.

V usage is TRBV6-5 and J usage is TRBJ2-5; 9 bases are shared with TRBD2. CDR3 size: 15 residues. After removal of 7 bases from V and 1 base from J, the junction contained 7 bases not matched to a gene. Looked up from germline, CDR1 is MNHEY and CDR2 is SVGAGI. The CDR3 coding sequence is TGTGCCAGCACCAATAGCGGGGGCCCCCAAGAGACCCAGTACTTC. It encodes CASTNSGGPQETQYF.

This clone was seen only a few times. The rearrangement uses TRBV19 and TRBJ1-2; 7 nucleotides agree with TRBD1. Germline V gives CDR1 LNHDA, CDR2 SQIVND (reference sequence). CDR3 length: 14 amino acids. The ends lost 6 bases at V and 4 bases at J; junction bases unmatched: 8. The CDR3 protein is CASRQDRLIYGYTF. Here the CDR3 DNA reads TGTGCCAGTAGGCAGGACAGGTTGATCTATGGCTACACCTTC. The whole variable domain, filled in from reference TRBV19 and TRBJ1-2, reads DGGITQSPKYLFRKEGQNVTLSCEQNLNHDAMYWYRQDPGQGLRLIYYSQIVNDFQKGDIAEGYSVSREKKESFPLTVTSAQKNPTAFYLCASRQDRLIYGYTFGSGTRLTVV.

This clone came up once. The rearrangement links TRBV30 to TRBJ2-5; 8 bases line up with TRBD1. This CDR3 spans 14 amino acids. With 2 bases clipped from V and 1 base from J, the junction kept 3 bases outside the gene matches. Germline CDR1 and CDR2: GTSNPN and SVGIG (reference sequence). CDR3 DNA sequence: TGTGCCTGGAGTACCGGGACAGGCCAAGAGACCCAGTACTTC. It codes for CAWSTGTGQETQYF. Complete variable domain (other parts from reference TRBV30 and TRBJ2-5): SQTIHQWPATLVQPVGSPLSLECTVEGTSNPNLYWYRQAAGRGLQLLFYSVGIGQISSEVPQNLSASRPQDRQFILSSKKLLLSDSGFYLCAWSTGTGQETQYFGPGTRLLVL.

This rearrangement joins TRBV5-6 to TRBJ1-2; the match to TRBD1 covers 8 bases. The germline V gene encodes CDR1 SGHDT and CDR2 YYEEEE. V dropped 4 bases and J dropped 8; count of bases not matched to a gene: 7. The CDR3 sequence is 13 residues long. CDR3 bases: TGTGCCAGCAGCAAGGACAGGGCGCGCGGCTACACCTTC. Amino acid sequence: CASSKDRARGYTF.

The genes are TRBV30 and TRBJ1-1; possibly TRBD1 for D (6 bases). Germline V gives CDR1 GTSNPN, CDR2 SVGIG (reference sequence). This CDR3 is built from 14 residues. V was cut by 1 base and J by 4 bases, with 13 bases left in between. The CDR3 nucleotides read TGTGCCTGGAGTGAGACAGGCCAAATCACTGAAGCTTTCTTT. It yields the protein CAWSETGQITEAFF.

The chain is built from TRBV29-1 and TRBJ1-2; tentatively, D is TRBD1 (6 bases). Trimming removed 3 bases from V and 0 bases from J, with 11 bases in between. The CDR3 totals 14 residues. Germline assignment: CDR1 SQVTM and CDR2 ANQGSEA. The CDR3, as DNA: TGCAGCGTTGATCCGGACAGAGCTAACTATGGCTACACCTTC. It codes for CSVDPDRANYGYTF.

This chain connects TRBV5-5 to TRBJ2-7; 11 bases are a match to TRBD2. Germline V gene lookup returns CDR1 SGHKS and CDR2 YYEKEE (reference sequence). CDR3 size: 16 residues. V was clipped by 5 bases and J by 5 bases; unmatched bases: 12. The CDR3 DNA sequence: TGTGCCAGCAGTTCTGCCCAGACTAGCGGGGTCCACGAGCAGTACTTC. Protein sequence: CASSSAQTSGVHEQYF.

The gene calls are TRBV6-5 and TRBJ1-3, with D tentatively TRBD1 (5 bases). The germline V gene has CDR1 MNHEY and CDR2 SVGAGI. Trimming removed 3 bases at V and 0 bases at J, with 12 bases between. CDR3 length: 16 residues. The CDR3 reads CASSYSGFASGNTIYF. CDR3 sequence (DNA): TGTGCCAGCAGTTATTCAGGGTTTGCCTCTGGAAACACCATATATTTT.

The count of this clone is one. This sequence joins TRBV6-6 and TRBJ1-1; 9 bases are shared with TRBD1. Germline V CDR1 and CDR2: MNHNY, SVGAGI (reference sequence). The CDR3 length is 15 residues. V was clipped by 4 bases and J by 4 bases; unmatched bases: 7. CDR3 sequence reads: CASSSTGQGSTEAFF. CDR3 in DNA: TGTGCCAGCAGTTCCACGGGACAGGGAAGCACTGAAGCTTTCTTT.

V and J are TRBV10-3 and TRBJ1-5, with D unclear. Germline V gene lookup returns CDR1 ENHRY and CDR2 SYGVKD. V was pared by 2 bases and J by 7 bases, with 12 bases between. The length of the CDR3 is 14 residues. The CDR3 DNA follows: TGTGCCATCAGTGAGGGACTTGGATGGCAGCCCCAGCATTTT. It yields the protein CAISEGLGWQPQHF.

J is TRBJ2-1 and V is TRBV7-2; 7 positions match TRBD2. V was pared by 6 bases and J by 0 bases, with 11 bases of the junction left unmatched. The CDR3 is 17 residues long. CDR1 SGHTA and CDR2 FQGNSA come from the germline V gene. CDR3 sequence reads: CASSPHAGVSSYNEQFF. In DNA form, the CDR3 reads TGTGCCAGCAGTCCGCATGCGGGGGTCAGCTCCTACAATGAGCAGTTCTTC.

This clone was seen a few times. The chain uses TRBV2 and TRBJ1-2; 8 nucleotides agree with TRBD1. Per the germline V gene, CDR1 is SNHLY and CDR2 is FYNNEI. J was trimmed by 4 bases and V by 3 bases; bases with no gene match: 1. CDR3 length: 13 residues. CDR3 nucleotide sequence: TGTGCCAGCAGTGATGACAGGGGCTATGGCTACACCTTC. It codes for CASSDDRGYGYTF.

The chain couples TRBV10-1 to TRBJ2-7; D may be TRBD2 (5 bases). V was cut by 4 bases and J by 5 bases, with 12 bases left in between. This CDR3 contains 13 residues. Germline V gene lookup returns CDR1 WNHNN and CDR2 SYGVQD (reference sequence). CDR3 nucleotides: TGCGCCAGCAGTGGTCCGGGGATCGACGAGCAGTACTTC. It translates to CASSGPGIDEQYF.

CDR3 sequence: CASSILAGGLTDTQYF. Here the CDR3 DNA reads TGTGCCAGCAGTATTCTAGCGGGGGGGCTCACAGATACGCAGTATTTT. The gene calls are TRBV28 and TRBJ2-3, with 12 bases aligning to TRBD2. In germline, CDR1 is MDHEN, CDR2 SYDVKM. The CDR3 totals 16 residues. The trim removed 5 bases at V and 2 bases at J, leaving 5 bases unmatched.

The CDR3 DNA reads TGTGCCAGCAACCCCGCGGGGGGCTTTGGAGAGACCCAGTACTTC. As protein: CASNPAGGFGETQYF. The chain couples TRBV19 to TRBJ2-5; 8 bases are shared with TRBD2. The CDR3 has 15 residues. The V segment lost 9 bases and the J segment 4 bases; nucleotides outside the gene matches: 13. Germline V gives CDR1 LNHDA, CDR2 SQIVND (reference sequence).

This chain links TRBV3-1 (or the pseudogene TRBV3-2) with TRBJ2-2; 8 bases map to TRBD2. Germline trimming cut 9 bases from V and 0 bases from J; bases unmatched to any gene: 9. This CDR3 is 16 amino acids long. CDR1 is LGHDT, CDR2 YNNKEL, per germline (reference sequence). The CDR3 reads CASGVIAGPNTGELFF. For the CDR3, the DNA is TGTGCCAGTGGGGTTATAGCGGGGCCGAACACCGGGGAGCTGTTTTTT.

CDR3 region: CASSYSGQNGYEQYF. In nucleotides, the CDR3 is TGTGCCAGCAGTTACTCGGGACAGAATGGGTACGAGCAGTACTTC. The chain uses TRBV6-5 and TRBJ2-7; 7 positions agree with TRBD1. Germline CDR1 MNHEY, CDR2 SVGAGI. The V and J ends lost 0 bases and 4 bases, in that order; junction bases with no gene match: 6. This CDR3 spans 15 amino acids.

This chain uses TRBV3-1 (or the pseudogene TRBV3-2) with TRBJ1-5, with no clear D. Germline-derived CDR1 and CDR2 are LGHDT and YNNKEL (reference sequence). The V end was cut by 1 base, the J end by 4 bases, with 5 bases between. The CDR3 contains 13 residues. CDR3 amino acids: CASSQGENQPQHF. The CDR3 DNA reads as TGTGCCAGCAGCCAAGGGGAGAATCAGCCCCAGCATTTT.

This clone has more than one count but fewer than ten. The chain recombines TRBV5-4 with TRBJ2-1, with D maybe TRBD1 (6 bases). The CDR3 contains 14 residues. The germline gives CDR1 SGHNT, CDR2 YYREEE (reference sequence). With 7 bases removed from V and 7 bases from J, the gap between germline ends came to 18 bases. This chain's CDR3 is CASGSQGMLNEQFF. In nucleotides, the CDR3 is TGTGCCAGCGGATCCCAGGGGATGCTTAATGAGCAGTTCTTC.

CDR3 DNA: TGCGCCAGCAGCTTGGGACCAGGGATCAAGGATGGCTACACCTTC. Amino acid sequence: CASSLGPGIKDGYTF. V is TRBV5-1 and J is TRBJ1-2, with D possibly matching TRBD1 (5 bases). Germline CDR1 reads SGHRS; CDR2 reads YFSETQ. The CDR3 runs 15 residues. V lost 0 bases to trimming and J lost 6 bases, with 15 bases between them.

The chain recombines TRBV15 with TRBJ1-1; 8 nucleotides align to TRBD1. This CDR3 has 16 residues. From germline, CDR1 is LNHNV and CDR2 YYDKDF (reference sequence). V was clipped by 1 base and J by 4 bases; unmatched bases: 8. CDR3 DNA: TGTGCCACCAGCAGAGCGACAGGGGCCGGGGGCACTGAAGCTTTCTTT. It translates to CATSRATGAGGTEAFF.

The V call is TRBV5-1, the J call TRBJ2-3; no reliable D call. The CDR3 runs 14 residues. CDR1 is SGHRS and CDR2 is YFSETQ in the germline V gene. The germline V and J ends were trimmed by 0 bases and 2 bases, with 7 bases remaining between them. The CDR3 region is CASSLVGATDTQYF. CDR3 in DNA: TGCGCCAGCAGCTTGGTGGGCGCCACAGATACGCAGTATTTT.

The genes are TRBV19 and TRBJ2-2; possibly TRBD1 for D (6 bases). Germline CDR1 and CDR2: LNHDA and SQIVND (reference sequence). The CDR3 totals 17 residues. V lost 0 bases to trimming and J lost 4 bases, with 15 bases between them. This CDR3 is CASSIDLLGASTGELFF. CDR3 DNA sequence: TGTGCCAGTAGTATAGATCTATTGGGGGCTAGCACCGGGGAGCTGTTTTTT.

This chain connects TRBV30 to TRBJ2-7; maybe TRBD2 (6 bases). The CDR3 contains 18 residues. Germline CDR1 reads GTSNPN; CDR2 reads SVGIG (reference sequence). V lost 1 base, J lost 3 bases, and 25 bases lay in between. This CDR3 reads CAWSGLGAWPGVYYEQYF. CDR3 DNA: TGTGCCTGGAGTGGGTTAGGGGCCTGGCCGGGGGTTTACTACGAGCAGTACTTC.

This clone showed up just once. The rearrangement uses TRBV5-1 and TRBJ2-1, with 8 bases fitting TRBD2. This CDR3 region has 15 residues. Per germline, CDR1 SGHRS and CDR2 YFSETQ. Losses at the gene ends were 4 bases for V and 0 bases for J; bases not matched to a gene: 3. The CDR3 DNA follows: TGCGCCAGCAGCATCGGGGGGGCCTCCTACAATGAGCAGTTCTTC. Protein product: CASSIGGASYNEQFF.

This chain links TRBV9 with TRBJ1-1; the D gene is possibly TRBD1 (6 bases). Looked up from germline, CDR1 is SGDLS and CDR2 is YYNGEE. Trimming stripped 5 bases from V and 1 base from J, with 18 bases between. CDR3 length equals 16 residues. The CDR3 here is CASSLGRGHTNTEAFF. The CDR3 DNA reads TGTGCCAGCAGTCTAGGGAGGGGACACACGAACACTGAAGCTTTCTTT.